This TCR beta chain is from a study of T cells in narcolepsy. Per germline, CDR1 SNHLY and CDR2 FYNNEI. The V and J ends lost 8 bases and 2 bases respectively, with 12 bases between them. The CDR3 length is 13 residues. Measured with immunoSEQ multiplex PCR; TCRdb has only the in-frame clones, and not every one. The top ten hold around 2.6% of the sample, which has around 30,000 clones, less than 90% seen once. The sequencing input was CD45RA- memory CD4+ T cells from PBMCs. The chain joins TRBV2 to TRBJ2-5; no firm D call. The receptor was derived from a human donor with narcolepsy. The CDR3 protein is CASGNVFQETQYF. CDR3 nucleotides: TGTGCCAGCGGTAACGTGTTTCAAGAGACCCAGTACTTC.